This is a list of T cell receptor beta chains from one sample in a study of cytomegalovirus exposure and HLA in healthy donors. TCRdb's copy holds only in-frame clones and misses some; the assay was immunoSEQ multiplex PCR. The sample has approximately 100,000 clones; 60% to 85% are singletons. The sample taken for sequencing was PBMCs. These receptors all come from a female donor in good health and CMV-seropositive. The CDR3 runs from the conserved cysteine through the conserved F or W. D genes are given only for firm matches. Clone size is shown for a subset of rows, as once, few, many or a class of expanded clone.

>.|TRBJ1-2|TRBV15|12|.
TGTGCCACCAGCAGAGATCAAGCTGGCTACACCTTC
CATSRDQAGYTF
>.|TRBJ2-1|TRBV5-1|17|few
TGCGCCAGCAGCGGAGGGACAGCCTTATCATCTTACAATGAGCAGTTCTTC
CASSGGTALSSYNEQFF
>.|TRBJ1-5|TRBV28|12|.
TGTGCCAGCAGTTTGATGGCTCAGCCCCAGCATTTT
CASSLMAQPQHF
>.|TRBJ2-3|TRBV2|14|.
TGTGCCAGCAGTCTTGGAGGGGCCACAGATACGCAGTATTTT
CASSLGGATDTQYF
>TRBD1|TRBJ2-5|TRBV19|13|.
TGTGCCAGTAGTATAAGACAGGGGGAGACCCAGTACTTC
CASSIRQGETQYF
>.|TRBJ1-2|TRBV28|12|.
TGTGCCAGCAGCTCAGGTACCTATGGCTACACCTTC
CASSSGTYGYTF
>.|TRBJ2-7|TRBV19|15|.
TGTGCCAGTAGTACTCGCACAGGGTACTCCTACGAGCAGTACTTC
CASSTRTGYSYEQYF
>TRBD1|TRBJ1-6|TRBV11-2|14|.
TGTGCCAGCAGCTTAAGGGACAGAAATTCACCCCTCCACTTT
CASSLRDRNSPLHF
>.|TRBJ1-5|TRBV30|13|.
TGTGCCTGGAGTAGTGGCCAGTATCAGCCCCAGCATTTT
CAWSSGQYQPQHF
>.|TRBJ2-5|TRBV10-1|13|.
TGCGCCAGCTCCCTTAGCCGCCAAGAGACCCAGTACTTC
CASSLSRQETQYF
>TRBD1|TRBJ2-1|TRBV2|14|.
TGTGCCAGCAGTGAAGCACAGGGGTACAATGAGCAGTTCTTC
CASSEAQGYNEQFF
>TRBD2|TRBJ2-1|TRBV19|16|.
TGTGCCAGTAGTATAGTTAGCGGGGGCCGATACAATGAGCAGTTCTTC
CASSIVSGGRYNEQFF
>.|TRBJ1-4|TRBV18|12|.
TGTGCCAGCTCACCAGATAGGGGACTACTGTTTTTT
CASSPDRGLLFF
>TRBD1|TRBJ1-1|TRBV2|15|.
TGTGCCAGCAGTTCTAATCGACAGGGTGGAACTGAAGCTTTCTTT
CASSSNRQGGTEAFF
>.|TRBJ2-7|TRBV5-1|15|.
TGCGCCAGCAGCTTGGAGTGGGGCGGTTCCTACGAGCAGTACTTC
CASSLEWGGSYEQYF
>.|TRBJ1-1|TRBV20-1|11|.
TGCAGTGCTGGGGAGGGAGGCGGAGCTTTCTTT
CSAGEGGGAFF
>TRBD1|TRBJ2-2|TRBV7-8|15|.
TGTGCCAGCAGCGCAACGACAGGGCTCACCGGGGAGCTGTTTTTT
CASSATTGLTGELFF
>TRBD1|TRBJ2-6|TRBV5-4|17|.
TGTGCCAGCAGCTCCAGACAGGGGGCAGGTGGGGCCAACGTCCTGACTTTC
CASSSRQGAGGANVLTF
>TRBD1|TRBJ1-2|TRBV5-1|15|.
TGCGCCAGCAGCTCGGGACAGGGCCAACTCTATGGCTACACCTTC
CASSSGQGQLYGYTF
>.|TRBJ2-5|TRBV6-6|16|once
TGTGCCAGCAGTTGCTCGGGTCGGGTCACCCAAGAGACCCAGTACTTC
CASSCSGRVTQETQYF